The 20 T cell receptor beta chains in this list originate from one sample, sequenced in a study of cytomegalovirus exposure and HLA in healthy donors. A multiplex PCR was run with 60 Vbeta primers and 13 Jbeta primers. Sequencing used immunoSEQ multiplex PCR; TCRdb keeps in-frame clones, though not all of them. The sample includes roughly 140,000 clones, 60% to 85% of them seen just once. Material: PBMCs. All receptors come from a man aged 40-49 years in good health and CMV-seropositive.

The genes are TRBV29-1 and TRBJ1-1, with 10 bases matching TRBD1. With 7 bases clipped from V and 11 bases from J, the junction kept 7 bases outside the gene matches. The CDR3 totals 11 residues. CDR1 and CDR2 (germline): SQVTM, ANQGSEA. CDR3 amino acids: CSGLGTGAAFF. DNA for the CDR3: TGCAGCGGACTCGGGACAGGGGCTGCTTTCTTT.

The V and J genes are TRBV13 and TRBJ2-5; perhaps TRBD1 as D (5 bases). CDR1 PRHDT and CDR2 FYEKMQ come from the germline V gene (reference sequence). Trimming removed 2 bases at V and 0 bases at J, with 7 bases between. This CDR3 region has 14 residues. CDR3 loop: CASSLSGHQETQYF. In nucleotides, the CDR3 is TGTGCCAGCAGCTTATCAGGGCACCAAGAGACCCAGTACTTC. Full variable domain (remainder filled in from reference TRBV13 and TRBJ2-5): AAGVIQSPRHLIKEKRETATLKCYPIPRHDTVYWYQQGPGQDPQFLISFYEKMQSDKGSIPDRFSAQQFSDYHSELNMSSLELGDSALYFCASSLSGHQETQYFGPGTRLLVL.

CDR3 in amino acids: CASSQTLAGAADTQYF. As DNA, the CDR3 is TGCGCCAGCAGCCAAACACTAGCGGGAGCGGCAGATACGCAGTATTTT. The rearrangement joins TRBV4-1 to TRBJ2-3; 11 nucleotides agree with TRBD2. Trimming at V came to 2 bases and at J to 4 bases, leaving 5 bases not matched to a gene. Germline CDR1 is MGHRA and CDR2 is YSYEKL. CDR3 length: 16 amino acids.

The chain has TRBV12-1 and TRBJ1-4. TRBV12-1 is a pseudogene segment. The CDR3 consists of 17 residues. DNA for the CDR3: TGTGCCAGCAGCTTTGGCGTACAAACTACAACTAATGAAAAACTGTTTTTT. Amino acid sequence: CASSFGVQTTTNEKLFF.

The chain carries TRBV4-3 and TRBJ2-1, with D perhaps TRBD2 (6 bases). This CDR3 has 13 residues. Trimming pared 4 bases from V and 13 bases from J, leaving 17 bases between. Germline V gene sequence: CDR1 LGHNA, CDR2 YSLEER. CDR3 residues: CASSPRARDFQFF. The CDR3 coding sequence is TGCGCCAGCAGCCCTAGAGCCCGGGACTTCCAGTTCTTC.

The chain couples TRBV15 to TRBJ1-1, with no clear D. The CDR3 length is 17 residues. Deletions cut 1 base from V and 2 bases from J, with 17 bases between. Germline CDR1 reads LNHNV; CDR2 reads YYDKDF (reference sequence). The CDR3 here is CATSRGPASRANTEAFF. CDR3 sequence (DNA): TGTGCCACCAGCAGAGGCCCGGCCTCGCGGGCTAACACTGAAGCTTTCTTT.

The rearrangement joins TRBV11-2 to TRBJ1-1, with D perhaps TRBD1 (6 bases). Germline V gene lookup returns CDR1 SGHAT and CDR2 FQNNGV. The CDR3 consists of 14 residues. V was pared by 4 bases and J by 4 bases, with 13 bases between. The CDR3 sequence: CASSSGGLSTEAFF. The CDR3 DNA reads as TGTGCCAGCAGCTCGGGGGGGCTGAGCACTGAAGCTTTCTTT.

This chain uses TRBV4-3 with TRBJ2-7; TRBD2 agrees at 11 bases. V lost 1 base and J lost 5; bases outside the gene matches: 7. Germline V gives CDR1 LGHNA, CDR2 YSLEER. The CDR3 has 16 amino acids. DNA of the CDR3: TGCGCCAGCAGCCAAGTGGTAGCGGGAGGGCCCAACGAGCAGTACTTC. Amino acid sequence: CASSQVVAGGPNEQYF.

This clone was detected only a few times. Other DNA sequences in this sample translate to the same CDR3. The V and J genes are TRBV6-6 and TRBJ1-5; D call uncertain. CDR1 is MNHNY and CDR2 is SVGAGI in the germline V gene (reference sequence). The CDR3 has 13 residues. The V and J ends lost 3 bases and 4 bases respectively, with 7 bases between them. The CDR3 region is CASSYSSNQPQHF. CDR3 nucleotide sequence: TGTGCCAGCAGTTATTCCTCGAATCAGCCCCAGCATTTT.

The chain recombines TRBV10-1 with TRBJ1-5; D unresolved. CDR1 and CDR2 (germline): WNHNN, SYGVQD (reference sequence). This CDR3 is 12 amino acids long. V was cut by 11 bases and J by 6 bases, with 14 bases left in between. The CDR3 reads CASRQALQPQHF. The CDR3 DNA reads TGCGCCTCTCGGCAGGCACTTCAGCCCCAGCATTTT.

The genes are TRBV19 and TRBJ1-5, with D possibly TRBD1 on 5 matching bases. The V end lost 1 base, the J end lost 4 bases, and 8 bases lay between the germline ends. The CDR3 covers 14 residues. Germline V CDR1 and CDR2: LNHDA, SQIVND (reference sequence). CDR3 loop: CASSIGQFNQPQHF. The CDR3 DNA reads as TGTGCCAGTAGTATAGGACAGTTTAATCAGCCCCAGCATTTT. The whole variable domain, remainder taken from reference TRBV19 and TRBJ1-5, is DGGITQSPKYLFRKEGQNVTLSCEQNLNHDAMYWYRQDPGQGLRLIYYSQIVNDFQKGDIAEGYSVSREKKESFPLTVTSAQKNPTAFYLCASSIGQFNQPQHFGDGTRLSIL.

The chain recombines TRBV10-1 with TRBJ2-3; 9 nucleotides match TRBD1. CDR1 and CDR2 (germline): WNHNN, SYGVQD (reference sequence). This CDR3 contains 15 residues. With V trimmed by 3 bases and J by 4 bases, 5 bases remained unmatched. The chain's CDR3 is CASSEGGTGSDTQYF. In DNA, the CDR3 is TGCGCCAGCAGTGAAGGGGGGACAGGGTCAGATACGCAGTATTTT.

This clone has a single count. The chain recombines TRBV19 with TRBJ1-2, with TRBD1 matching 8 bases. From germline, CDR1 is LNHDA and CDR2 SQIVND (reference sequence). CDR3 length equals 12 residues. Trimming cost V 3 bases and J 7 bases; bases outside gene matches: 1. The CDR3 nucleotides are TGTGCCAGTAGTATCAGGGGGCTTGGCTACACCTTC. Protein product: CASSIRGLGYTF.

This chain connects TRBV2 to TRBJ2-7, with D perhaps TRBD2 (6 bases). Trimming removed 3 bases at V and 2 bases at J, with 11 bases between. The CDR3 consists of 14 residues. The germline gives CDR1 SNHLY, CDR2 FYNNEI. CDR3 bases: TGTGCCAGCAGTGATCGGGGGAATCCCTACGAGCAGTACTTC. It codes for CASSDRGNPYEQYF.

The gene calls are TRBV6-4 and TRBJ2-3; D is perhaps TRBD2 (5 bases). This CDR3 has 15 amino acids. The V and J ends lost 0 bases and 7 bases respectively, with 14 bases between them. CDR1 is MRHNA, CDR2 SNTAGT, per germline. Here the CDR3 reads CASSDSRSAAHTQYF. Written as DNA, the CDR3 is TGTGCCAGCAGTGACTCGAGGTCAGCGGCGCATACGCAGTATTTT.

This chain uses TRBV29-1 with TRBJ2-5, with D possibly matching TRBD1 (5 bases). Per germline, CDR1 SQVTM and CDR2 ANQGSEA. V lost 6 bases and J lost 5, with 16 bases in between. The CDR3 consists of 13 residues. The CDR3 reads CSVRLRAAETQYF. Written as DNA, the CDR3 is TGCAGCGTCCGGCTCAGGGCCGCGGAGACCCAGTACTTC.

This clone has only one observation. This chain connects TRBV11-3 to TRBJ2-1; 7 nucleotides agree with TRBD2. J gave up 0 bases and V 5 bases, and 4 bases lay outside the gene matches. The V gene's germline CDR1 is SGHNT and CDR2 YENEEA. The CDR3 spans 15 residues. CDR3 sequence (DNA): TGTGCCAGCAGCCTACTAGCGAGCTCCTACAATGAGCAGTTCTTC. It yields the protein CASSLLASSYNEQFF.

The chain has TRBV19 and TRBJ2-7; 9 bases map to TRBD1. Germline V gene data show CDR1 as LNHDA and CDR2 as SQIVND (reference sequence). The CDR3 runs 14 residues. V was clipped by 4 bases and J by 2 bases; unmatched bases: 3. The CDR3 sequence: CASSNTGGPYEQYF. DNA for the CDR3: TGTGCCAGTAGTAATACAGGGGGCCCCTACGAGCAGTACTTC.

The rearrangement uses TRBV23-1 and TRBJ1-5; D possibly corresponds to TRBD1 (5 bases). Being an ORF, TRBV23-1 has a function that is uncertain. The CDR3 totals 17 residues. The germline V and J ends were trimmed by 0 bases and 0 bases, with 12 bases remaining between them. CDR3 nucleotide sequence: TGCGCCAGCAGTCAATCGGTTCGGGGGATTAGCAATCAGCCCCAGCATTTT. This sequence encodes CASSQSVRGISNQPQHF.

V and J are TRBV11-2 and TRBJ1-1, with D possibly being TRBD1 (5 bases). The CDR3 covers 13 residues. Germline V lookup: CDR1 SGHAT, CDR2 FQNNGV. The V end lost 0 bases, the J end lost 7 bases, and 9 bases lay between the germline ends. Here the CDR3 reads CASSLERGGEAFF. CDR3 nucleotides: TGTGCCAGCAGCTTAGAGCGGGGGGGTGAAGCTTTCTTT.